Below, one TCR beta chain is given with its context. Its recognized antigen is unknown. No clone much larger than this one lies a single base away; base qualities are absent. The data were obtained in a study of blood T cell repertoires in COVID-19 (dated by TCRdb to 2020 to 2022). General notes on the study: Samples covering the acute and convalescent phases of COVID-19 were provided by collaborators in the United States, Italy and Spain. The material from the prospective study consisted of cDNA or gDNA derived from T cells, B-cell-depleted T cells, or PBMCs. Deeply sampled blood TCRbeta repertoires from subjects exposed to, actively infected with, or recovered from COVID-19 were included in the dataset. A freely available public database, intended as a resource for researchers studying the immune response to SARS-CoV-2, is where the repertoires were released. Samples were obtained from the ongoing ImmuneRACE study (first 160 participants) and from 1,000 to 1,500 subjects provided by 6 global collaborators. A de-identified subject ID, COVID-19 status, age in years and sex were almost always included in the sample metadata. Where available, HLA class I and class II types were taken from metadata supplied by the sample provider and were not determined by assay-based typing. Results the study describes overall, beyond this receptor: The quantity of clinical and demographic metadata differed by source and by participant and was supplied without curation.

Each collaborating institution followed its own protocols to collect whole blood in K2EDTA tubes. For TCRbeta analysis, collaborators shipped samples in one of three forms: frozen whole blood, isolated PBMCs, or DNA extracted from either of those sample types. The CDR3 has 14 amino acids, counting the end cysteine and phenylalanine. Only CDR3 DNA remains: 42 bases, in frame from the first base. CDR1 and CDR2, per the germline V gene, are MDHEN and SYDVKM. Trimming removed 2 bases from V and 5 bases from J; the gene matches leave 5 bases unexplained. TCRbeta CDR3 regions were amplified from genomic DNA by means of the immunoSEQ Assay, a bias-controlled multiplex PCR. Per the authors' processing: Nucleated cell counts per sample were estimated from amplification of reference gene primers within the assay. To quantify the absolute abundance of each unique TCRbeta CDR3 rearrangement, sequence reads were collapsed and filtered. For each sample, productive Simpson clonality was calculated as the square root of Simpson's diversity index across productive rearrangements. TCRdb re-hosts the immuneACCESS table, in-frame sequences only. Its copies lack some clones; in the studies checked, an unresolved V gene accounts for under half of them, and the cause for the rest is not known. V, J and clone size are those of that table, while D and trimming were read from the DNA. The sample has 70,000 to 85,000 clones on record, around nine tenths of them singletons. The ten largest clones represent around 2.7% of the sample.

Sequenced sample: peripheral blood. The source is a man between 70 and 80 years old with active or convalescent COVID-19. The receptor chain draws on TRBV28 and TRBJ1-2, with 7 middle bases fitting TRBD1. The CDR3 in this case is CASSLGADRYGYTF. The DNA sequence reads TGTGCCAGCAGTTTAGGGGCGGACAGGTATGGCTACACCTTC.